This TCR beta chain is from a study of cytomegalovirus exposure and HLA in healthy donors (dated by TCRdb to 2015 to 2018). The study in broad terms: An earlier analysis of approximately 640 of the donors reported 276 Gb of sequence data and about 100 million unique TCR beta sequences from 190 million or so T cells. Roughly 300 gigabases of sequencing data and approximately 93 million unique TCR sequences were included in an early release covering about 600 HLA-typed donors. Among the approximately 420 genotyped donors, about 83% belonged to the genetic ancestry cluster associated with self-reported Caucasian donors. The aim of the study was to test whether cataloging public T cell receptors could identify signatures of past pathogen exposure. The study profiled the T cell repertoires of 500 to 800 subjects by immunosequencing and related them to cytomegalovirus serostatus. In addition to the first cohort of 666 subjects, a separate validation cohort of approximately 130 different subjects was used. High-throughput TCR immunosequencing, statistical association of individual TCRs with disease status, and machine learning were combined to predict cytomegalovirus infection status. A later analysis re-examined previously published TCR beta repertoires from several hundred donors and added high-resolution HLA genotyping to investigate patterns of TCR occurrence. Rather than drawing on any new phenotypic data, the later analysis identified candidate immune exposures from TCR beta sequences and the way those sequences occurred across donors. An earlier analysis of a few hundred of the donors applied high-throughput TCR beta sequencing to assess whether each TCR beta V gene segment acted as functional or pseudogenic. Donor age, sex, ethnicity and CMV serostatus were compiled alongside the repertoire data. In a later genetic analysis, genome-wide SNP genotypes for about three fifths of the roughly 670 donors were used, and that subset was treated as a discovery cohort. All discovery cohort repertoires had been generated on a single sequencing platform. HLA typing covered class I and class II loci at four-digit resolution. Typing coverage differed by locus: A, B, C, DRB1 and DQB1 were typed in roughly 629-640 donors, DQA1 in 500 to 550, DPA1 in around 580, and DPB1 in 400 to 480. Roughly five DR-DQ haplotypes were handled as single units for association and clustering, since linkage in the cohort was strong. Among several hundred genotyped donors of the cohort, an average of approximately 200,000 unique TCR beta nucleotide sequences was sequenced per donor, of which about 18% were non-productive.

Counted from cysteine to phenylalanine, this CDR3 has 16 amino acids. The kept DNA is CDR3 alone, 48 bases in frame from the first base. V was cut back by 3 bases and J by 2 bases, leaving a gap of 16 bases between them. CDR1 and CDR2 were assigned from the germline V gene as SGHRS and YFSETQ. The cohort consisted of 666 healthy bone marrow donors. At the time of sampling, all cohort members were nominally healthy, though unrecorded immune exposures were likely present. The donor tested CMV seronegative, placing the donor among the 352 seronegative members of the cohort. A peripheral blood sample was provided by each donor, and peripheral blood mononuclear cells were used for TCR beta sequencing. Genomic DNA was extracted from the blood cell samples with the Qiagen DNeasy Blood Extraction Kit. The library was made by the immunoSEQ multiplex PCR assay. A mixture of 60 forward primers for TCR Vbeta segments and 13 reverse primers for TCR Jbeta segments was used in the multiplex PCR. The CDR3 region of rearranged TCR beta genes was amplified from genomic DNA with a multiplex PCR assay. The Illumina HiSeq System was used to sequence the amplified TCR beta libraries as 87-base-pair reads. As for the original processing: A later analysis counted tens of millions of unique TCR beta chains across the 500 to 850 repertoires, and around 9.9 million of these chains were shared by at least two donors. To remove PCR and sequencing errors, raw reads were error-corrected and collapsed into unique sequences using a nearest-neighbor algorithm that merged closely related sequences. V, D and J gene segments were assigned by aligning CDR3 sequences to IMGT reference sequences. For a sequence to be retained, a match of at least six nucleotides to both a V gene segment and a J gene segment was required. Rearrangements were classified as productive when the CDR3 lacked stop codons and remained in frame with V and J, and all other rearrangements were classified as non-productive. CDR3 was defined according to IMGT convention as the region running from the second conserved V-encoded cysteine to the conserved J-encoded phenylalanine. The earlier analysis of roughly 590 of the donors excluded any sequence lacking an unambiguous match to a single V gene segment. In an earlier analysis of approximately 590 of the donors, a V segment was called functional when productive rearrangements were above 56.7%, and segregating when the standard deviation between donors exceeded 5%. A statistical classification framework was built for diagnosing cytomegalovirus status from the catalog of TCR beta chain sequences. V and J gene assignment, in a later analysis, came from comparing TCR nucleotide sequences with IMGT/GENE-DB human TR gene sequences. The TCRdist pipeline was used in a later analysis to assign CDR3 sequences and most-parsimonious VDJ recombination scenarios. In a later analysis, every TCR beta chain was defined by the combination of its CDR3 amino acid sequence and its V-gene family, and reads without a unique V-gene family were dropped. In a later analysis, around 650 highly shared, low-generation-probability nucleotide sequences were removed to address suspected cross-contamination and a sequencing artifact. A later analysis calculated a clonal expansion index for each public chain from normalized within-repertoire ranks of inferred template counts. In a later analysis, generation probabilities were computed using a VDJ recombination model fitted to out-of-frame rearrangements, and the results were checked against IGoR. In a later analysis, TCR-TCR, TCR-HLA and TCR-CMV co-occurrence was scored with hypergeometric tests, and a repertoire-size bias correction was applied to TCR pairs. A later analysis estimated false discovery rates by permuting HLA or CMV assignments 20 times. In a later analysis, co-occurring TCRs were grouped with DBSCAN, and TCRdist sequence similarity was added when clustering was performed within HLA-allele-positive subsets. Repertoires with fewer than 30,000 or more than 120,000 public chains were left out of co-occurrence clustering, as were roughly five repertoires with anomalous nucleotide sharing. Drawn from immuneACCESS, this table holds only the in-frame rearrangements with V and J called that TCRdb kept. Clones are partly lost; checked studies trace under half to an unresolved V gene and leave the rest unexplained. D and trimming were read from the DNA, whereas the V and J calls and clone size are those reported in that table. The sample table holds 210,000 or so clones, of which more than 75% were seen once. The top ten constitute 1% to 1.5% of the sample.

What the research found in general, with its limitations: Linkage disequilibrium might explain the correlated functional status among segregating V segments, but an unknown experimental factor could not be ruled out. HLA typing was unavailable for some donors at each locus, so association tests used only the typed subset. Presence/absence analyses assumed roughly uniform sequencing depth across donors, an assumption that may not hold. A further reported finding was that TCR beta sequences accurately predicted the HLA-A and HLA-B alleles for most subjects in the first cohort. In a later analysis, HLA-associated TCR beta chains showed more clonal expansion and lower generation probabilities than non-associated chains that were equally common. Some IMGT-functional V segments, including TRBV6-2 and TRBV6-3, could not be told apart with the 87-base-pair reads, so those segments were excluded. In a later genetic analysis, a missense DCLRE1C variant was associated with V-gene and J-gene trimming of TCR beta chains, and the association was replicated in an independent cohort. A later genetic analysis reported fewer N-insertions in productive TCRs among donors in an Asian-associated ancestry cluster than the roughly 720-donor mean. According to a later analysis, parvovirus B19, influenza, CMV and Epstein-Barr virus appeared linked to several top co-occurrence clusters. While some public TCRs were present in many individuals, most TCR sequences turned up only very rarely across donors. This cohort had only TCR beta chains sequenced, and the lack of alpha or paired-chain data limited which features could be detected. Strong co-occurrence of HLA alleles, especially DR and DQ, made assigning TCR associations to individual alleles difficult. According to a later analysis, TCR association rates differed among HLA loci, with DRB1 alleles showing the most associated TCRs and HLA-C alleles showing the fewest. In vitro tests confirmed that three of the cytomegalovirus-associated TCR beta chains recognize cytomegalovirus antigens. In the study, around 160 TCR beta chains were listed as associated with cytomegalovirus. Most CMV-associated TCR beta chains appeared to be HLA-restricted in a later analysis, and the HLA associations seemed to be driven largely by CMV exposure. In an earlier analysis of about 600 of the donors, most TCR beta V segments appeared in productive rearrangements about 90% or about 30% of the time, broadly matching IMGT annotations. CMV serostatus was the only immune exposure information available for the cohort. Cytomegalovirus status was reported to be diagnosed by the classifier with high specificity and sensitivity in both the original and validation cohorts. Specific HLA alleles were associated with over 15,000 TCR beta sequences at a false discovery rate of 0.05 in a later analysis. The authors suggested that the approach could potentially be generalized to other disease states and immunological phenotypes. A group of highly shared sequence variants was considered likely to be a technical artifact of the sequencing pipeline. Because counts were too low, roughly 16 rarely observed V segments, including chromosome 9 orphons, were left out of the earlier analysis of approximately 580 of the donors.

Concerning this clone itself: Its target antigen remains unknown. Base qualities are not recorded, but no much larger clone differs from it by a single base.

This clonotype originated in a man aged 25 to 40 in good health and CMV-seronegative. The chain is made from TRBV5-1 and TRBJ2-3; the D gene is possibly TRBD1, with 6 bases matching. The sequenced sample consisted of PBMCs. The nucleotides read TGCGCCAGCAGCTCCGCTACGGGACAAAACACAGATACGCAGTATTTT. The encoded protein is CASSSATGQNTDTQYF.